A selection of T cell receptor beta chains follows, all from one sample in a study of cytomegalovirus exposure and HLA in healthy donors. Repertoires were generated with immunoSEQ multiplex PCR, while TCRdb's copy carries only in-frame clones and drops some. The repertoire includes roughly 180,000 clones, around 86% of them detected once, and 7.2% sits in the top ten. The sequenced material came from PBMCs. Receptors were obtained from a young man in good health and CMV-seropositive. Both conserved end residues are part of each CDR3. Fields, in order: V gene, J gene, D gene, clone size, CDR3 protein, CDR3 DNA. D genes are given only for firm matches. Clone size appears in some rows only: once, few, many, or a class for an expanded clone.

TRBV25-1,TRBJ2-1,.,.,CASRLGSYNEQFF,TGTGCCAGCAGACTAGGCTCCTACAATGAGCAGTTCTTC
TRBV5-4,TRBJ1-3,.,.,CASSLPSSSGNTIYF,TGTGCCAGCAGCTTGCCAAGTAGCTCTGGAAACACCATATATTTT
TRBV6-5,TRBJ2-7,.,few,CASSNGREREQYF,TGTGCCAGCTCAAACGGCAGGGAGCGGGAGCAGTACTTC
TRBV7-2,TRBJ2-6,.,.,CASSRIFSGANVLTF,TGTGCCAGCAGCCGGATCTTTTCTGGGGCCAACGTCCTGACTTTC
TRBV29-1,TRBJ2-3,TRBD2,.,CSLEKSGRASTDTQYF,TGCAGCCTTGAGAAGAGCGGGAGGGCCAGCACAGATACGCAGTATTTT
TRBV7-3,TRBJ2-7,TRBD1,.,CASSQTGQGDEQYF,TGTGCCAGCAGCCAAACGGGACAGGGCGACGAGCAGTACTTC
TRBV2,TRBJ1-1,.,.,CASSGPENESNTEAFF,TGTGCCAGCAGTGGGCCGGAAAATGAGTCTAACACTGAAGCTTTCTTT
TRBV4-2,TRBJ2-7,TRBD2,.,CASSPGLAGDEQYF,TGTGCCAGCAGCCCGGGACTAGCGGGCGACGAGCAGTACTTC
TRBV7-2,TRBJ1-2,.,.,CASSRDNYGYTF,TGTGCCAGCAGCCGGGACAACTATGGCTACACCTTC
TRBV18,TRBJ1-5,.,.,CASSEGTHQPQHF,TGTGCCAGCTCTGAAGGGACGCATCAGCCCCAGCATTTT
TRBV2,TRBJ2-7,.,.,CASSAGTYEQYF,TGTGCCAGCAGTGCCGGGACCTACGAGCAGTACTTC
TRBV27,TRBJ2-7,TRBD2,.,CASGGIGRLAGVNEQYF,TGTGCCAGCGGGGGGATTGGGCGGCTAGCGGGAGTCAACGAGCAGTACTTC
TRBV5-6,TRBJ2-6,.,.,CASSLFGSGANVLTF,TGTGCCAGCAGCTTGTTCGGTTCTGGGGCCAACGTCCTGACTTTC
TRBV18,TRBJ2-7,TRBD2,.,CASSAGGLAGGRYEQYF,TGTGCCAGCTCCGCGGGGGGACTAGCGGGGGGCCGCTACGAGCAGTACTTC
TRBV30,TRBJ2-5,.,.,CAGRDQETQYF,TGTGCCGGAAGGGATCAAGAGACCCAGTACTTC
TRBV28,TRBJ2-7,.,.,CASSSPAFRSYEQYF,TGTGCCAGCAGTTCACCCGCATTTCGCTCCTACGAGCAGTACTTC
TRBV6-5,TRBJ1-1,.,.,CASSYTGMNTEAFF,TGTGCCAGCAGTTATACAGGGATGAACACTGAAGCTTTCTTT
TRBV30,TRBJ1-2,TRBD1,.,CAWSPEGARDYGYTF,TGTGCCTGGAGTCCCGAGGGGGCGAGGGACTATGGCTACACCTTC
TRBV4-3,TRBJ2-3,TRBD2,once,CASSHRGGSTDTQYF,TGCGCCAGCAGCCATCGCGGGGGGAGCACAGATACGCAGTATTTT
TRBV5-6,TRBJ2-3,.,.,CASSLKVGIGDTQYF,TGTGCCAGCAGCTTGAAAGTTGGGATAGGAGATACGCAGTATTTT
TRBV28,TRBJ2-7,.,.,CASSSNPHIRVVSYEQYF,TGTGCCAGCAGTTCAAACCCGCACATCAGGGTTGTGAGCTACGAGCAGTACTTC
TRBV5-1,TRBJ2-2,.,.,CASSLEGRELFF,TGCGCCAGCAGCTTGGAAGGTCGGGAGCTGTTTTTT
TRBV6-1,TRBJ1-5,.,.,CASRQRNSNQPQHF,TGTGCCAGCAGACAGCGAAATAGCAATCAGCCCCAGCATTTT
TRBV30,TRBJ1-2,.,.,CAWGGGGDYGYTF,TGTGCCTGGGGGGGAGGGGGAGACTATGGCTACACCTTC
TRBV5-4,TRBJ1-5,.,.,CASSLGGGRDQPQHF,TGTGCCAGCAGCTTGGGCGGGGGAAGGGATCAGCCCCAGCATTTT
TRBV9,TRBJ1-1,.,.,CASSVGGTEAFF,TGTGCCAGCAGCGTAGGTGGCACTGAAGCTTTCTTT
TRBV6-5,TRBJ1-1,TRBD1,.,CASRDPGQLNTEAFF,TGTGCCAGCAGGGACCCGGGACAGTTGAACACTGAAGCTTTCTTT
TRBV10-3,TRBJ2-1,TRBD2,.,CAISDFGLAGINEQFF,TGTGCCATCAGTGATTTTGGGCTAGCGGGTATAAATGAGCAGTTCTTC
TRBV7-2,TRBJ2-7,TRBD2,.,CASSFVAGGNSYEQYF,TGTGCCAGCAGCTTTGTAGCGGGGGGCAACTCCTACGAGCAGTACTTC
TRBV25-1,TRBJ2-5,TRBD1,.,CASSDGRGHETQYF,TGTGCCAGCAGTGATGGCAGGGGGCATGAGACCCAGTACTTC
TRBV29-1,TRBJ1-3,.,.,CSVDRAGAGNTIYF,TGCAGCGTTGATAGGGCAGGGGCTGGAAACACCATATATTTT
TRBV27,TRBJ2-3,TRBD1,.,CASSLVPQGATTDTQYF,TGTGCCAGCAGTTTAGTGCCACAGGGGGCTACCACAGATACGCAGTATTTT
TRBV18,TRBJ2-5,.,.,CASSPPVGSVGLETQYF,TGTGCCAGCTCACCACCGGTTGGGTCCGTGGGCCTAGAGACCCAGTACTTC
TRBV27,TRBJ2-5,.,.,CASSLYPPETQYF,TGTGCCAGCAGTTTGTACCCCCCGGAGACCCAGTACTTC
TRBV9,TRBJ1-2,.,.,CASSLGDQRGYTF,TGTGCCAGCAGCTTGGGGGACCAGCGGGGCTACACCTTC
TRBV6-6,TRBJ2-7,TRBD1,.,CASSRERDRASYEQYF,TGTGCCAGCAGCCGCGAGAGGGACAGGGCGTCCTACGAGCAGTACTTC
TRBV7-2,TRBJ1-2,.,once,CASSSVMEGGYTF,TGTGCCAGCAGCTCGGTAATGGAAGGCGGCTACACCTTC
TRBV5-1,TRBJ2-5,.,few,CASSLRSREETQYF,TGCGCCAGCAGCTTGAGGAGTAGAGAAGAGACCCAGTACTTC
TRBV5-4,TRBJ2-5,.,.,CASSFTTYQETQYF,TGTGCCAGCAGCTTTACGACGTACCAAGAGACCCAGTACTTC
TRBV10-2,TRBJ2-2,.,.,CASFDTQNTGELFF,TGCGCCAGCTTTGACACCCAGAACACCGGGGAGCTGTTTTTT
TRBV7-6,TRBJ2-5,.,.,CASSLEVRAQETQYF,TGTGCCAGCAGCTTAGAGGTCAGAGCCCAAGAGACCCAGTACTTC
TRBV7-8,TRBJ1-5,.,.,CASSQPPLRSGRINQPQHF,TGTGCCAGCAGCCAGCCCCCGCTGAGGTCGGGACGAATCAATCAGCCCCAGCATTTT